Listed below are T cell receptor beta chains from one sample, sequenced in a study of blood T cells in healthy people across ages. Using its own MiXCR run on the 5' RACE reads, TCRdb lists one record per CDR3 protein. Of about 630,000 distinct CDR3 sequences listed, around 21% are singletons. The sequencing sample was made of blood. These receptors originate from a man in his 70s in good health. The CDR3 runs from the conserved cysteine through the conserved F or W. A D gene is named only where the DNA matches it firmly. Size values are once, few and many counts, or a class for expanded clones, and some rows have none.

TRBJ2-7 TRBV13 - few TGTGCCAGCAGCTCCAACGGATTAATAAACGCCTACGAGCAGTACTTC CASSSNGLINAYEQYF
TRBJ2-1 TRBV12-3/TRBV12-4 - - TGTGCCAGCAGTTTAGACCCAGTCTACAATGAGCAGTTCTTC CASSLDPVYNEQFF
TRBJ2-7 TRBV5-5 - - TGTGCCAGCAGCAAGGAGGGACAGTCCTACGAGCAGTACTTC CASSKEGQSYEQYF
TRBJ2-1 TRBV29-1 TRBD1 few TGCAGCGTTGAAGTAGGGACAGGGGTTTATGAGCAGTTCTTC CSVEVGTGVYEQFF
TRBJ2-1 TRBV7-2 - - TGTGCCAGCAGCGAAGATACGGGAGCCATCTACAATGAGCAGTTCTTC CASSEDTGAIYNEQFF
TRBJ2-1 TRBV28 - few TGTGCCAGCAGTTCACTTCCAGGGCGCGGGGACTACAATGAGCAGTTCTTC CASSSLPGRGDYNEQFF
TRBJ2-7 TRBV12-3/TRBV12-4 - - TGTGCCAGCAGATCCGGGCAAAACCCCTACGAGCAGTACTTC CASRSGQNPYEQYF
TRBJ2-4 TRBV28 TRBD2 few TGTGCCAGCAGTTATAGCGGGATAATTCAGTACTTC CASSYSGIIQYF
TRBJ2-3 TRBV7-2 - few TGTGCCAGCAGCTCAGGGGGCGGGAGTAGTACAGATACGCAGTATTTT CASSSGGGSSTDTQYF
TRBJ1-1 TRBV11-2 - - TGTGCCAGCAGCTCGGTCGCAGGGATGAGCACTGAAGCTTTCTTT CASSSVAGMSTEAFF
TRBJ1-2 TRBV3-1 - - TGTGCCAGCAGCCTGGGAGCGGGGGGGGCCTACTATGGCTACACCTTC CASSLGAGGAYYGYTF
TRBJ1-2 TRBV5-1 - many TGCGCCAGCAGCTTGGTCCCGGACTCCTATGGCTACACCTTC CASSLVPDSYGYTF
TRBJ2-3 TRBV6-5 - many TGTGCCAGCAGTTACTCCGGGGACCACACAGATACGCAGTATTTT CASSYSGDHTDTQYF
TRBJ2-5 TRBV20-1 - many TGCAGTGCTGGGCCGGGACACCAAGAGACCCAGTACTTC CSAGPGHQETQYF
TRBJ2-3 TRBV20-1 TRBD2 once TGCAGTGCTAGAACGGCGGGAGGGCCAGATACGCAGTATTTT CSARTAGGPDTQYF
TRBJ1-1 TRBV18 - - TGTGCCTGCTCACCACTACTAGGGGCAGGCACTGAAGCTTTCTTT CACSPLLGAGTEAFF
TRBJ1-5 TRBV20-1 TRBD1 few TGCAGTGCTAGAGAGGAGTTCGGGACAGAGGACCATCAGCCCCAGCATTTT CSAREEFGTEDHQPQHF
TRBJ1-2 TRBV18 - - TGTGCCAGCTCACGGGAGCAGAACTATGGCTACACCTTC CASSREQNYGYTF
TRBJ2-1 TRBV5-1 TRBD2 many TGCGCCAGCAGCTGGGGACTAGCGGGAGGCTCCTACAATGAGCAGTTCTTC CASSWGLAGGSYNEQFF
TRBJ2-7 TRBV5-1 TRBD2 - TGCGCCAGCAGCATGACTAGCGGGAGCTACGAGCAGTACTTC CASSMTSGSYEQYF
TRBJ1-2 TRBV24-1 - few TGTGCCACCAGTGATTCTCGCAAAAACTATGGCTACACCTTC CATSDSRKNYGYTF
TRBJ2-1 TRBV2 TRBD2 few TGTGCCCGGGGTAGCGGGAGCTCCTACAATGAGCAGTTCTTC CARGSGSSYNEQFF
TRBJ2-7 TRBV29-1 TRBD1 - TGCAGCGTTGTCGGGGACAGGGGGAACGAGCAGTACTTC CSVVGDRGNEQYF
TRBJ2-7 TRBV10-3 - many TGTGCCATCAGTGAGCCAGGGTGGGACGAGCAGTACTTC CAISEPGWDEQYF
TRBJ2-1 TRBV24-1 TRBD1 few TGTGCCACCAGTCGGACAGGGCGCAATGAGCAGTTCTTC CATSRTGRNEQFF
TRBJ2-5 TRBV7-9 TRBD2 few TGTGCCAGCGGCGGGACTAGTGAGAAGACCCAGTACTTC CASGGTSEKTQYF
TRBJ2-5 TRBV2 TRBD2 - TGTGCCAGCAGTGAAATTCCAGCGGGAGGGTTTTCGCAAGAGCAGTACTTC CASSEIPAGGFSQEQYF
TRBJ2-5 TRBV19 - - TGTGCCAGTAGTTCCCAACGGCAGGGACTTGTCCGGACCCAGTACTTC CASSSQRQGLVRTQYF
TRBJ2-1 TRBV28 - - TGTGCCAGCAGTTTTAGTGAGCAGTTCTTC CASSFSEQFF
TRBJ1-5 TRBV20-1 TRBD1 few TGCAGTGCTAGAGATCGACAGGGGCTGAACAATCAGCCCCAGCATTTT CSARDRQGLNNQPQHF
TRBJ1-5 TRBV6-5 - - TGTGCCAGCAGAGCCTCGGGGCAGACAAATCAGCCCCAGCATTTT CASRASGQTNQPQHF
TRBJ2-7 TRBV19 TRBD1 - TGTGCCAGTAGTATAGCCCAAGGGGGCAGCAAATTTTCCTACGAGCAGTACTTC CASSIAQGGSKFSYEQYF
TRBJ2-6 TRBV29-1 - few TGCAGCGTTGACCGGGGGGCCAACGTCCTGACTTTC CSVDRGANVLTF
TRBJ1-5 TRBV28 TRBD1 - TGTGCCAGCAGTCTGGTCAGGGGGAATCAGCCCCAGCATTTT CASSLVRGNQPQHF
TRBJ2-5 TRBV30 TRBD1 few TGTGCCTGGAGTTGGGGACAGCAAGAGACCCAGTACTTC CAWSWGQQETQYF
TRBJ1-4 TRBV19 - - TGTGCCAGTATTGGACCCAACGGGAAAAAACTGTTTTTT CASIGPNGKKLFF
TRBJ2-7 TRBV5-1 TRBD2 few TGCGCCAGCAGCTCCCTCCGGACTAGCGGGGGGTACGAGCAGTACTTC CASSSLRTSGGYEQYF
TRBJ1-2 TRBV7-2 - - TGTGCCAGCAGCCCCGATACAGGGAGACAATTCTATGGCTACACCTTC CASSPDTGRQFYGYTF
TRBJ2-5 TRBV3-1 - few TGTGCCAGCAGCCAAGGTTATGATAGCGGGACCCAGTACTTC CASSQGYDSGTQYF
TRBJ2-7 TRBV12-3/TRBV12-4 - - TGTGCCAGCAGTTCCGCTAGCGTTACGGGAGTTTCCCCCTACGAGCAGTACTTC CASSSASVTGVSPYEQYF
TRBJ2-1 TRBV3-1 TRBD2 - TGTGCCAGCAGAGCCGGGACTAGCATTGAGCAGTTCTTC CASRAGTSIEQFF
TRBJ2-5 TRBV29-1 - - TGCAGCGTTGGTTACGAGACCCAGTACTTC CSVGYETQYF
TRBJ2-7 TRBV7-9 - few TGTGCCAGCAGCCAAGAGGGGCCTCTCCACGAGCAGTACTTC CASSQEGPLHEQYF
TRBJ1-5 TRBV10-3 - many TGTGCCGCCGCTGGGGGTAGCAATCAGCCCCAGCATTTT CAAAGGSNQPQHF
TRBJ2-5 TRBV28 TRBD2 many TGTGCCAGCAGCCCGGTTAGAGCGGGAGTGGGTGAGACCCAGTACTTC CASSPVRAGVGETQYF
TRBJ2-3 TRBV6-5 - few TGTGCCAGCAGACCGGGCCCTAGCATAGATACGCAGTATTTT CASRPGPSIDTQYF
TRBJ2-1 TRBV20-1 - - TGCAGTGCGGAAAAGGGACTTACAGCGAATGAGCAGTTCTTC CSAEKGLTANEQFF
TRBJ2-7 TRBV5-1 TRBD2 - TGCGCCAGCAGCACCGGAGGACTAGCCTCAGACGAGCAGTACTTC CASSTGGLASDEQYF
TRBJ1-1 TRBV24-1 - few TGTGCCACCAGTGCTAACAGAAACACTGAAGCTTTCTTT CATSANRNTEAFF
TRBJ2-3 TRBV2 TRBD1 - TGTGCCAGCAGAGAAGGACAGGGTTTGGCAGATACGCAGTATTTT CASREGQGLADTQYF
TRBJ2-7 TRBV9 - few TGTGCCAGCAGCGTAGCACCGGGAGAGTCCTACGAGCAGTACTTC CASSVAPGESYEQYF
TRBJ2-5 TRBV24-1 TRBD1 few TGTGCCACCAGTGACACCGGGACAGCACAAGAGACCCAGTACTTC CATSDTGTAQETQYF
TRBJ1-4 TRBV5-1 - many TGCGCCAGCAGCTTGTCAGGGTTCGATGAAAAACTGTTTTTT CASSLSGFDEKLFF
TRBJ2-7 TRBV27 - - TGTGCCAGCGGACCACAGAAGCTGAAGTACGAGCAGTACTTC CASGPQKLKYEQYF
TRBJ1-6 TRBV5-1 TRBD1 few TGCGCCAGCAGCTTTGGGCAGGGGGATAATTCACCCCTCCACTTT CASSFGQGDNSPLHF